Listed here are 3 T cell receptor beta chains from one sample, sequenced in a study of blood T cell repertoires in COVID-19. Clones were read by immunoSEQ multiplex PCR, and TCRdb kept only the in-frame ones, dropping some. The table has over 120,000 clones, 77% seen once. Specimen: peripheral blood. The receptors here all came from a woman aged 45-65 years with active or convalescent COVID-19.

The chain carries TRBV5-5 and TRBJ2-2; 7 bases match TRBD1. Germline V gene sequence: CDR1 SGHKS, CDR2 YYEKEE (reference sequence). This CDR3 region has 15 residues. J lost 6 bases, V lost 4 bases, and 9 bases had no gene match. The CDR3 loop is CASSPERGRSGELFF. For the CDR3, the DNA is TGTGCCAGCAGCCCCGAGAGGGGGCGCTCCGGGGAGCTGTTTTTT.

V usage is TRBV3-1 (or the pseudogene TRBV3-2) and J usage is TRBJ1-2; D is perhaps TRBD1 (5 bases). Germline CDR1 reads LGHDT; CDR2 reads YNNKEL (reference sequence). V was shortened by 1 base and J by 0 bases, with 15 bases between the two germline ends. This CDR3 contains 17 residues. The CDR3 is CASSQGPGSGSNYGYTF. Here the CDR3 DNA reads TGTGCCAGCAGCCAAGGGCCAGGGAGCGGGTCTAACTATGGCTACACCTTC.

The genes are TRBV7-9 and TRBJ1-1; perhaps TRBD1 as D (6 bases). Germline V gives CDR1 SEHNR, CDR2 FQNEAQ (reference sequence). Between the trimmed V and J ends, which lost 4 bases and 4 bases, there was a span of 10 bases. The CDR3 consists of 13 residues. The CDR3 reads CASSYRVGTEAFF. The CDR3 nucleotides are TGTGCCAGCAGCTACAGGGTAGGCACTGAAGCTTTCTTT.